This T cell receptor (beta chain) was sequenced during a study of shared clonotypes between healthy human individuals. The study's findings and limits: Naive subsets tended to show greater estimated richness than memory subsets.

V lost 4 bases to trimming and J lost 7 bases; unmatched junction nucleotides: 21. Germline CDR1 is SGHVT and CDR2 is SQSDAQ. The CDR3 is 20 amino acids. To note about this clone: Its target is not known.

Clones were read by immunoSEQ multiplex PCR, and TCRdb kept only the in-frame ones, dropping some. This table holds millions of clones, more than 90% found once. This TCR was recovered from a man aged 18 to 30 in good health. Sequencing was carried out using naive CD4+ T cells sorted from blood. Subset meaning: CD45RA+ positively selected. The V call is TRBV7-4, the J call TRBJ2-1; the match to TRBD2 covers 11 bases. CDR3 in amino acids: CASSSSGTSGKAWGGNEQFF. CDR3 in DNA: TGTGCCAGCAGCTCCTCCGGGACTAGCGGAAAGGCTTGGGGTGGGAATGAGCAGTTCTTC.